The 19 T cell receptor beta chains below all came from one sample that was sequenced in a study of graft-versus-host responses after intestinal transplantation. Produced via immunoSEQ multiplex PCR; TCRdb's table is partial and in-frame only. Of 4,500 to 6,500 clones listed, about 71% are singletons. The sample consisted of PBMCs, taken roughly 46 weeks after intestinal transplant. These receptors were obtained from a human patient who received an intestinal transplant, so some T cells may come from the graft donor.

V is TRBV27 and J is TRBJ2-5; tentatively, D is TRBD1 or TRBD2 (6 bases each). Germline V lookup: CDR1 MNHEY, CDR2 SMNVEV (reference sequence). The CDR3 has 14 amino acids. V shed 8 bases and J shed 5 bases, with 18 bases lying between them. The CDR3 protein is CASFFHGGGETQYF. For the CDR3, the DNA is TGTGCCAGCTTCTTCCACGGGGGCGGGGAGACCCAGTACTTC.

J is TRBJ2-3 and V is TRBV10-3; 7 nucleotides line up with TRBD1. Looked up from germline, CDR1 is ENHRY and CDR2 is SYGVKD. The CDR3 consists of 15 residues. Germline trimming cut 0 bases from V and 5 bases from J; bases unmatched to any gene: 5. CDR3 in amino acids: CAISESGQRGDTQYF. The DNA of the CDR3 is TGTGCCATCAGTGAGTCGGGACAGAGGGGAGATACGCAGTATTTT.

This sequence joins TRBV6-5 and TRBJ2-1; TRBD2 matches at 9 bases. The CDR3 runs 15 residues. Trimming cost V 6 bases and J 3 bases; bases outside gene matches: 6. The germline V gene has CDR1 MNHEY and CDR2 SVGAGI. This CDR3 is CASSPTSGGYNEQFF. The CDR3 region has the DNA TGTGCCAGCAGCCCGACTAGCGGCGGCTACAATGAGCAGTTCTTC.

The chain recombines TRBV7-6 with TRBJ2-7, with D maybe TRBD2 (6 bases). Per the germline V gene, CDR1 is SGHVS and CDR2 is FNYEAQ. Trimming took off 0 bases at V and 6 bases at J, with 15 bases between the two ends. This CDR3 is 15 amino acids long. The CDR3 sequence: CASSLAGQEGSEQYF. The CDR3 nucleotides read TGTGCCAGCAGCTTAGCGGGTCAGGAGGGATCCGAGCAGTACTTC.

The gene calls are TRBV10-2 and TRBJ2-4, with D possibly matching TRBD2 (6 bases). Germline lookup yields CDR1 WSHSY and CDR2 SAAADI. The CDR3 sequence is 16 residues long. V dropped 2 bases and J dropped 8 bases, with 19 bases sitting between them. CDR3 in amino acids: CASSETGAPPGDIQYF. As DNA, the CDR3 is TGCGCCAGCAGTGAGACTGGGGCCCCGCCGGGGGACATTCAGTACTTC.

This chain connects TRBV7-9 to TRBJ2-3; D is uncertain. Trimming removed 2 bases at V and 4 bases at J, with 13 bases between. The CDR3 extends over 15 amino acids. CDR1 and CDR2 (germline): SEHNR, FQNEAQ (reference sequence). CDR3 nucleotide sequence: TGTGCCAGCAGCTTAATTTCTGGGTTGTCAGATACGCAGTATTTT. As protein: CASSLISGLSDTQYF.

This chain links TRBV6-6 with TRBJ1-3; possibly TRBD1 for D (5 bases). V was trimmed by 5 bases and J by 1 base, leaving 9 bases between them. In germline, CDR1 is MNHNY, CDR2 SVGAGI (reference sequence). The CDR3 has 14 residues. This CDR3 is CASSQGESGNTIYF. CDR3 bases: TGTGCCAGCAGTCAAGGGGAATCTGGAAACACCATATATTTT.

The rearrangement uses TRBV21-1 and TRBJ2-7; TRBD2 is the table's D call and was not checked against the DNA. TRBV21-1 counts as a pseudogene. The CDR3 contains 18 residues. The CDR3 loop reads CASSPQMGVRRGRVEQYF. CDR3 bases: TGTGCCAGCAGCCCGCAGATGGGGGTTAGGCGGGGCCGGGTCGAGCAGTACTTC.

In its sample, this clone was seen a few times. The chain recombines TRBV6-6 with TRBJ1-1; maybe TRBD1 (6 bases). CDR1 MNHNY and CDR2 SVGAGI come from the germline V gene (reference sequence). The CDR3 covers 14 residues. Trimming removed 8 bases at V and 4 bases at J, with 17 bases between. For the CDR3, the DNA is TGTGCCAGCCTAGTAGGGGGTCAAGCCACTGAAGCTTTCTTT. Translation gives CASLVGGQATEAFF.

V is TRBV14 and J is TRBJ1-1, with TRBD1 matching 8 bases. Looked up from germline, CDR1 is SGHDN and CDR2 is FVKESK. The CDR3 spans 14 residues. The trim removed 3 bases at V and 4 bases at J, leaving 4 bases unmatched. The DNA of the CDR3 is TGTGCCAGCAGCCACGGACAGGGCGGCACTGAAGCTTTCTTT. Its translation is CASSHGQGGTEAFF.

This clone was recorded a few times. It is likely a read error: a sequence one base away is far more abundant. This sequence joins TRBV4-3 and TRBJ1-4; D may be TRBD1 (5 bases). Germline lookup yields CDR1 LGHNA and CDR2 YSLEER. The CDR3 sequence is 16 residues long. CDR3 protein: CAISVGGGFTNEKLFF. The CDR3 region has the DNA TGCGCCATCAGCGTCGGGGGAGGATTTACTAATGAAAAACTGTTTTTT.

As concerns this clone: Other DNA sequences from this sample encode an identical CDR3 as well. The CDR3 spells CASSPGYTGELFF. DNA for the CDR3: TGCGCCAGCAGCCCTGGTTACACCGGGGAGCTGTTTTTT. The chain recombines TRBV4-3 with TRBJ2-2; the D is unclear. Germline V gives CDR1 LGHNA, CDR2 YSLEER. The length of the CDR3 is 13 residues. The V and J ends lost 4 bases and 3 bases respectively, with 6 bases between them.

The rearrangement joins TRBV6-4 to TRBJ1-1; no clear D gene. Trimming stripped 0 bases from V and 1 base from J, with 0 bases between. Germline values: CDR1 MRHNA, CDR2 SNTAGT. The CDR3 runs 12 residues. The CDR3 loop reads CASSDSNTEAFF. The CDR3 DNA follows: TGTGCCAGCAGTGACTCGAACACTGAAGCTTTCTTT.

This clone was seen only once. V is TRBV7-8 and J is TRBJ2-1; D uncertain. Germline-derived CDR1 and CDR2 are SGHVS and FQNEAQ. V was clipped by 1 base and J by 5 bases, with 9 bases between them. The CDR3 consists of 14 residues. The CDR3 region is CASSLVSPNNEQFF. The CDR3 DNA is TGTGCCAGCAGCTTAGTATCGCCTAACAATGAGCAGTTCTTC.

Only one count was recorded for this clone. The J gene is TRBJ1-1, the V gene TRBV21-1. TRBV21-1 corresponds to a pseudogene. CDR3 length: 14 amino acids. CDR3 residues: CARMTPGEHTEAFF. DNA of the CDR3: TGTGCCAGGATGACCCCGGGGGAACACACTGAAGCTTTCTTT.

In its sample, this clone was seen once. The rearrangement links TRBV28 to TRBJ2-7, with TRBD2 identical over 12 bases. CDR1 and CDR2 (germline): MDHEN, SYDVKM. V was clipped by 5 bases and J by 6 bases; unmatched bases: 8. This CDR3 has 15 amino acids. In nucleotides, the CDR3 is TGTGCCAGCAGTCGACTAGCGGGGGCCCCGTTCGAGCAGTACTTC. This translates into CASSRLAGAPFEQYF.

This clone appeared once. The chain has TRBV29-1 and TRBJ2-1, with D maybe TRBD2 (5 bases). Germline assignment: CDR1 SQVTM and CDR2 ANQGSEA. Trimming took 3 bases from V and 6 from J, leaving 15 bases between them. The CDR3 loop spans 14 amino acids. Here the CDR3 DNA reads TGCAGCGTTGAGATACTAGAAAAATCCAATGAGCAGTTCTTC. Amino acids: CSVEILEKSNEQFF.

The rearrangement joins TRBV7-7 to TRBJ2-2; 13 nucleotides agree with TRBD2. The CDR3 spans 16 residues. Trimming removed 5 bases from V and 7 bases from J; junction bases left unmatched: 7. Germline lookup yields CDR1 SSHAT and CDR2 FNYEAQ (reference sequence). CDR3: CASSPLAGGPIGELFF. CDR3 sequence (DNA): TGTGCCAGCAGCCCACTAGCGGGGGGGCCGATCGGGGAGCTGTTTTTT.

The J gene is TRBJ1-1, the V gene TRBV30; D gene unclear. Germline lookup yields CDR1 GTSNPN and CDR2 SVGIG (reference sequence). Trimming took off 5 bases at V and 2 bases at J, with 21 bases between the two ends. There are 16 residues in the CDR3. This chain's CDR3 is CAWRIYGRSANTEAFF. In DNA form, the CDR3 reads TGTGCCTGGCGTATTTATGGCAGGTCAGCAAACACTGAAGCTTTCTTT.